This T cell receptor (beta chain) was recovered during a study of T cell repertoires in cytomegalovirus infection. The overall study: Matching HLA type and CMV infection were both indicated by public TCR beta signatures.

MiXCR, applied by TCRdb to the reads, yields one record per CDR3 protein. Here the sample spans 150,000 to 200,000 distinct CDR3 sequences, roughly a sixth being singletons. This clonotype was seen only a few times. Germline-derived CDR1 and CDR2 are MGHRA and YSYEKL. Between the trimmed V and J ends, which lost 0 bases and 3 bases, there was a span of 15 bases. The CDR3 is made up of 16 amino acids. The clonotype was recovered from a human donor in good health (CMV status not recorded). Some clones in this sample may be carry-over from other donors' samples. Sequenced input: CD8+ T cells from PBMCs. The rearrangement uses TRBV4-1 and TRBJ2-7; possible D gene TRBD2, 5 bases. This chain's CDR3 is CASSQDSEASDYEQYF. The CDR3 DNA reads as TGCGCCAGCAGCCAAGATTCGGAGGCCAGCGACTACGAGCAGTACTTC.